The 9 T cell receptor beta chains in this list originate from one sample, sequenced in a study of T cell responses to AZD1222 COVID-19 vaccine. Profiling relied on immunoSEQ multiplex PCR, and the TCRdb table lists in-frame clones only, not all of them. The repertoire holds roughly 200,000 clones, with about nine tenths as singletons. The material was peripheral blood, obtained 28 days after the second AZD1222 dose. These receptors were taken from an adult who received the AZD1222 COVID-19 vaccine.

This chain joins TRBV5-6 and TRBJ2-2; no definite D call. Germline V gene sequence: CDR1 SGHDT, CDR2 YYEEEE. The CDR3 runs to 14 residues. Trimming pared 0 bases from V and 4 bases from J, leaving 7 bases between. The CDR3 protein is CASSLAIITGELFF. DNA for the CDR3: TGTGCCAGCAGCTTGGCAATAATCACCGGGGAGCTGTTTTTT.

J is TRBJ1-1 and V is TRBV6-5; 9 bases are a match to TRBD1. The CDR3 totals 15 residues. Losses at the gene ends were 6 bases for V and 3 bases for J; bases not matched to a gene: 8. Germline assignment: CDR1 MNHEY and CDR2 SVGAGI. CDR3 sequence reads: CASRTIDRGDTEAFF. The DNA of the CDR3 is TGTGCCAGCAGGACGATCGACAGGGGGGACACTGAAGCTTTCTTT.

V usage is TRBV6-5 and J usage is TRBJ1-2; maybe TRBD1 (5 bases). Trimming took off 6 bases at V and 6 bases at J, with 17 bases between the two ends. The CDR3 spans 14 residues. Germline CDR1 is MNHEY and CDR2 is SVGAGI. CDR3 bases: TGTGCCAGCAGGGAGCTTGGCAGGGAGAATGGCTACACCTTC. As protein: CASRELGRENGYTF.

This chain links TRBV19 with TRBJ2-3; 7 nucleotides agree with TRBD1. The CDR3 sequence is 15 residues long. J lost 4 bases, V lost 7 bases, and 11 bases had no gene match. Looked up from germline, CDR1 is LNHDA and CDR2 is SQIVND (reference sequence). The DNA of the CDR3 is TGTGCCAGTATTTCACGACAGGGAACGTCAGATACGCAGTATTTT. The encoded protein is CASISRQGTSDTQYF. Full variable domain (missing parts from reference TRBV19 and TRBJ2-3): DGGITQSPKYLFRKEGQNVTLSCEQNLNHDAMYWYRQDPGQGLRLIYYSQIVNDFQKGDIAEGYSVSREKKESFPLTVTSAQKNPTAFYLCASISRQGTSDTQYFGPGTRLTVL.

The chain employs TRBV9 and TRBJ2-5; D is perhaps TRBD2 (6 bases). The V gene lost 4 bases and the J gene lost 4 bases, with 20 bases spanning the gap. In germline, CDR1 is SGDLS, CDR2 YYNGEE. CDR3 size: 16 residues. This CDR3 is CASSKGGLGVRETQYF. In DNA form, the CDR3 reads TGTGCCAGCAGCAAAGGAGGGTTGGGGGTCCGAGAGACCCAGTACTTC.

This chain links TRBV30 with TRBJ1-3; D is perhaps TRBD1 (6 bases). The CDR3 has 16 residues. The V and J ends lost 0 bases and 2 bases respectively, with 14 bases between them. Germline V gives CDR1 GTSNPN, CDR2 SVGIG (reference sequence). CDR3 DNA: TGTGCCTGGAGTGTACGGGGGGGGCTACCTGGAAACACCATATATTTT. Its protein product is CAWSVRGGLPGNTIYF. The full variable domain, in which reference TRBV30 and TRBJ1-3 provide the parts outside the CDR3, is SQTIHQWPATLVQPVGSPLSLECTVEGTSNPNLYWYRQAAGRGLQLLFYSVGIGQISSEVPQNLSASRPQDRQFILSSKKLLLSDSGFYLCAWSVRGGLPGNTIYFGEGSWLTVV.

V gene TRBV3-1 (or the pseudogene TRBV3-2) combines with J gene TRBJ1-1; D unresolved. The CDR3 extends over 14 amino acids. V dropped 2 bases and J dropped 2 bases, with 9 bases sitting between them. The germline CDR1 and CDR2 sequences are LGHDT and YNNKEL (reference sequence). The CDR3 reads CASSQNAGNTEAFF. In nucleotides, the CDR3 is TGTGCCAGCAGCCAAAACGCGGGAAACACTGAAGCTTTCTTT.

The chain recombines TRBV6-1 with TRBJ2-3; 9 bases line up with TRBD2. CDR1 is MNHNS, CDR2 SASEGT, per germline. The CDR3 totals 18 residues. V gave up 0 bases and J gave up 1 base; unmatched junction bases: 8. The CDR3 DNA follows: TGTGCCAGCAGTGAAGCGCTCCTGACTAGCGGACGCACAGATACGCAGTATTTT. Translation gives CASSEALLTSGRTDTQYF.

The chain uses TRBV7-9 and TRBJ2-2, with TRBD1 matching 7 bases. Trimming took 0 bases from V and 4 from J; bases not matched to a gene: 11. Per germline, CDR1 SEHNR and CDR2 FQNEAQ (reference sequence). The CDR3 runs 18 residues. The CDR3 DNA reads TGTGCCAGCAGCTTAGCCAGGGGGAGTGTGGCTAGCACCGGGGAGCTGTTTTTT. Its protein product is CASSLARGSVASTGELFF.